These 27 T cell receptor beta chains originate from one sample sequenced in a study of blood T cell repertoires in COVID-19. The table came from immunoSEQ multiplex PCR; TCRdb's copy has only in-frame clones and leaves some out. The data hold fewer than 130,000 clones, with approximately 85% observed a single time. The material sequenced was peripheral blood. These receptors originate from an older woman with acute or convalescent COVID-19.

The CDR3 is CASSLDGYLQYF. For the CDR3, the DNA is TGCGCCAGCAGCTTGGACGGGTACCTTCAGTACTTC. The V gene is TRBV5-1, the J gene TRBJ2-4; D gene unclear. Germline-derived CDR1 and CDR2 are SGHRS and YFSETQ. This CDR3 region has 12 residues. Trimming took off 0 bases at V and 11 bases at J, with 9 bases between the two ends.

J is TRBJ2-1 and V is TRBV6-1; no clear D. Germline V lookup: CDR1 MNHNS, CDR2 SASEGT. The CDR3 consists of 16 residues. Trimming pared 6 bases from V and 9 bases from J, leaving 24 bases between. The CDR3 DNA is TGTGCCAGCAGAGAACTCCGGTCCACCTCCTCGGGTGAGCAGTTCTTC. As protein: CASRELRSTSSGEQFF.

A remark on this clone: Additional DNA sequences in this sample encode the identical CDR3. The CDR3 region is CASSSSSYEQYF. CDR3 coding DNA: TGTGCCAGCAGCTCGTCCTCCTACGAGCAGTACTTC. J is TRBJ2-7 and V is TRBV7-9; D is ambiguous. V lost 4 bases, J lost 0 bases, and 4 bases lay in between. The CDR3 sequence is 12 residues long. The germline CDR1 and CDR2 sequences are SEHNR and FQNEAQ (reference sequence).

The rearrangement links TRBV4-3 to TRBJ2-1; 7 bases map to TRBD2. This CDR3 is 15 amino acids long. With 1 base clipped from V and 8 bases from J, the junction kept 8 bases outside the gene matches. The germline V gene has CDR1 LGHNA and CDR2 YSLEER. The CDR3: CASSQVGLHGYEQFF. CDR3 sequence (DNA): TGCGCCAGCAGCCAAGTGGGACTACACGGATATGAGCAGTTCTTC.

This rearrangement joins TRBV28 to TRBJ2-7; D remains unclear. The CDR3 totals 14 residues. V lost 5 bases and J lost 1, with 12 bases in between. The germline V gene encodes CDR1 MDHEN and CDR2 SYDVKM. The DNA of the CDR3 is TGTGCCAGCAGTGTCCTGGCGGCATCCTACGAGCAGTACTTC. As protein: CASSVLAASYEQYF. The full variable domain, its missing parts supplied by reference TRBV28 and TRBJ2-7, is DVKVTQSSRYLVKRTGEKVFLECVQDMDHENMFWYRQDPGLGLRLIYFSYDVKMKEKGDIPEGYSVSREKKERFSLILESASTNQTSMYLCASSVLAASYEQYFGPGTRLTVT.

The CDR3 region is CASSASGGSYEQYF. CDR3 nucleotide sequence: TGCGCCAGCAGTGCTAGCGGGGGTAGCTACGAGCAGTACTTC. The genes are TRBV10-2 and TRBJ2-7; TRBD2 agrees at 10 bases. Germline V gene lookup returns CDR1 WSHSY and CDR2 SAAADI. The CDR3 contains 14 residues. Trimming cost V 4 bases and J 3 bases; bases outside gene matches: 3.

This clone came up a few times. This chain links TRBV11-2 with TRBJ2-3; the D is unclear. This CDR3 comprises 12 residues. Trimming stripped 1 base from V and 10 bases from J, with 9 bases between. In germline, CDR1 is SGHAT, CDR2 FQNNGV. DNA for the CDR3: TGTGCCAGCAGCTTAGGCCTAGACGCGCAGTATTTT. Its translation is CASSLGLDAQYF. The full variable domain, in which reference TRBV11-2 and TRBJ2-3 provide the parts outside the CDR3, is EAGVAQSPRYKIIEKRQSVAFWCNPISGHATLYWYQQILGQGPKLLIQFQNNGVVDDSQLPKDRFSAERLKGVDSTLKIQPAKLEDSAVYLCASSLGLDAQYFGPGTRLTVL.

This clone was seen a few times. The genes are TRBV4-3 and TRBJ1-1; D not certain. Trimming took off 0 bases at V and 5 bases at J, with 13 bases between the two ends. Germline V gene data show CDR1 as LGHNA and CDR2 as YSLEER. The CDR3 length is 15 residues. As DNA, the CDR3 is TGCGCCAGCAGCCAAGATCGAGGGAAGGAGACTGAAGCTTTCTTT. This sequence encodes CASSQDRGKETEAFF.

V and J are TRBV3-1 (or the pseudogene TRBV3-2) and TRBJ1-1; 7 bases fit TRBD1. The CDR3 consists of 14 residues. J lost 9 bases, V lost 4 bases, and 11 bases had no gene match. From germline, CDR1 is LGHDT and CDR2 YNNKEL (reference sequence). In DNA, the CDR3 is TGTGCCAGCAGCCCCCAAGACAGGGACGGAAAAGCTTTCTTT. It yields the protein CASSPQDRDGKAFF.

The chain combines TRBV7-9 with TRBJ1-2; D not certain. The CDR3 consists of 14 residues. The germline V gene has CDR1 SEHNR and CDR2 FQNEAQ (reference sequence). Trimming stripped 0 bases from V and 5 bases from J, with 10 bases between. The CDR3 is CASSLAKAEYGYTF. The CDR3 DNA sequence: TGTGCCAGCAGCTTAGCAAAGGCGGAGTATGGCTACACCTTC.

V is TRBV11-2 and J is TRBJ2-1; D remains unclear. Germline CDR1 reads SGHAT; CDR2 reads FQNNGV. V lost 5 bases to trimming and J lost 7 bases, with 15 bases between them. The CDR3 contains 14 residues. CDR3 in amino acids: CASSVNRVGNEQFF. The CDR3 region has the DNA TGTGCCAGCAGCGTTAACCGCGTCGGTAATGAGCAGTTCTTC. The full variable domain, rest sourced from reference TRBV11-2 and TRBJ2-1, is EAGVAQSPRYKIIEKRQSVAFWCNPISGHATLYWYQQILGQGPKLLIQFQNNGVVDDSQLPKDRFSAERLKGVDSTLKIQPAKLEDSAVYLCASSVNRVGNEQFFGPGTRLTVL.

The rearrangement uses TRBV7-9 and TRBJ1-1; D remains unclear. The germline V gene has CDR1 SEHNR and CDR2 FQNEAQ (reference sequence). Trimming removed 5 bases from V and 1 base from J, with 8 bases in between. The length of the CDR3 is 13 residues. CDR3 sequence reads: CASSTPGNTEAFF. CDR3 nucleotides: TGTGCCAGCAGCACGCCAGGGAACACTGAAGCTTTCTTT.

CDR3 region: CSASLGNKDDTEAFF. The CDR3 DNA reads as TGCAGTGCTAGTCTGGGCAATAAGGATGACACTGAAGCTTTCTTT. The rearrangement links TRBV20-1 to TRBJ1-1; D gene uncertain. V shed 3 bases and J shed 3 bases, with 17 bases lying between them. The germline V gene encodes CDR1 DFQATT and CDR2 SNEGSKA (reference sequence). There are 15 residues in the CDR3.

The CDR3 spells CASSLVAENTGELFF. CDR3 DNA: TGCGCCAGCAGCTTGGTAGCGGAGAACACCGGGGAGCTGTTTTTT. This sequence joins TRBV5-1 and TRBJ2-2; a possible D gene is TRBD2 (6 bases). Per germline, CDR1 SGHRS and CDR2 YFSETQ. CDR3 length: 15 amino acids. V lost 0 bases and J lost 1, with 7 bases in between.

This chain joins TRBV4-1 and TRBJ2-3, with TRBD2 as a possible D gene (5 bases). This CDR3 is built from 15 residues. Looked up from germline, CDR1 is MGHRA and CDR2 is YSYEKL. Trimming removed 3 bases at V and 0 bases at J, with 10 bases between. The CDR3 region is CASSHYGLSTDTQYF. The CDR3 region has the DNA TGCGCCAGCAGCCATTACGGACTTAGCACAGATACGCAGTATTTT.

This clone appeared a few times. This rearrangement joins TRBV7-2 to TRBJ2-7; D unclear. The germline V gene has CDR1 SGHTA and CDR2 FQGNSA. Trimming took 5 bases from V and 6 from J, leaving 11 bases between them. The CDR3 spans 12 residues. In DNA, the CDR3 is TGTGCCAGCAGCCCACGCCCGGGCGAGCAGTACTTC. This codes for CASSPRPGEQYF.

This rearrangement joins TRBV9 to TRBJ2-5; D not certain. Trimming removed 4 bases at V and 5 bases at J, with 12 bases between. Per germline, CDR1 SGDLS and CDR2 YYNGEE. The CDR3 is 13 amino acids. The CDR3 loop is CASSPRSLETQYF. DNA for the CDR3: TGTGCCAGCAGCCCCCGGAGCCTGGAGACCCAGTACTTC.

The V call is TRBV27, the J call TRBJ1-3, with a tentative D call TRBD1 (6 bases). V was pared by 7 bases and J by 2 bases, with 12 bases between. This CDR3 has 14 residues. Germline V gene sequence: CDR1 MNHEY, CDR2 SMNVEV (reference sequence). The CDR3 spells CASKGVGAGNTIYF. The CDR3 bases are TGTGCCAGCAAGGGGGTGGGGGCTGGAAACACCATATATTTT.

The chain couples TRBV27 to TRBJ1-2; a possible D gene is TRBD1 (6 bases). Between the trimmed V and J ends, which lost 4 bases and 7 bases, there was a span of 13 bases. The CDR3 spans 13 residues. Looked up from germline, CDR1 is MNHEY and CDR2 is SMNVEV (reference sequence). The CDR3 loop reads CASSSQGLGGYTF. For the CDR3, the DNA is TGTGCCAGCAGTTCTCAGGGGTTGGGTGGCTACACCTTC.

The CDR3 loop reads CASERGTADNEQFF. In DNA, the CDR3 is TGCGCCAGCGAACGCGGGACAGCAGACAATGAGCAGTTCTTC. The chain couples TRBV5-1 to TRBJ2-1, with a tentative D call TRBD1 (7 bases). The germline CDR1 and CDR2 sequences are SGHRS and YFSETQ. CDR3 length: 14 amino acids. Between the trimmed V and J ends, which lost 7 bases and 5 bases, there was a span of 16 bases.

The chain combines TRBV13 with TRBJ2-1; D perhaps matches TRBD2 (6 bases). The CDR3 has 14 amino acids. CDR1 is PRHDT, CDR2 FYEKMQ, per germline (reference sequence). V was trimmed by 0 bases and J by 5 bases, leaving 8 bases between them. The CDR3 loop is CASSLGRGNNEQFF. CDR3 coding DNA: TGTGCCAGCAGCTTAGGGCGGGGCAACAATGAGCAGTTCTTC.

This clone was picked up one time. The chain couples TRBV3-1 (or the pseudogene TRBV3-2) to TRBJ2-3, with D possibly TRBD1 on 7 matching bases. CDR3 length: 15 amino acids. V was cut by 0 bases and J by 3 bases, with 10 bases left in between. Germline CDR1 reads LGHDT; CDR2 reads YNNKEL (reference sequence). The CDR3: CASSQDPGGTDTQYF. DNA of the CDR3: TGTGCCAGCAGCCAAGATCCAGGGGGGACAGATACGCAGTATTTT.

The rearrangement links TRBV2 to TRBJ1-4; unclear D gene. V lost 2 bases to trimming and J lost 6 bases, with 13 bases between them. Germline V gene lookup returns CDR1 SNHLY and CDR2 FYNNEI. This CDR3 contains 15 residues. Here the CDR3 DNA reads TGTGCCAGCAGTGAAACGCGTCTGAGGGATGAAAAACTGTTTTTT. Translated, it gives CASSETRLRDEKLFF.

CDR3 protein: CAWSVLQATDTQYF. The CDR3 bases are TGTGCCTGGAGTGTACTTCAGGCAACAGATACGCAGTATTTT. The chain is built from TRBV30 and TRBJ2-3; D remains ambiguous. There are 14 residues in the CDR3. Between the trimmed V and J ends, which lost 0 bases and 3 bases, there was a span of 10 bases. Looked up from germline, CDR1 is GTSNPN and CDR2 is SVGIG (reference sequence).

The rearrangement joins TRBV7-3 to TRBJ2-1, with 14 bases identical to TRBD2. The CDR3 totals 15 residues. Germline CDR1 is SGHTA and CDR2 is FQGTGA. After removal of 2 bases from V and 12 bases from J, the junction contained 6 bases not matched to a gene. The CDR3 is CASSLLGTSGGGQFF. The CDR3, as DNA: TGTGCCAGCAGCTTATTGGGGACTAGCGGGGGTGGGCAGTTCTTC.

V is TRBV4-3 and J is TRBJ2-5; 10 bases are shared with TRBD2. This CDR3 is 18 amino acids long. After removal of 0 bases from V and 5 bases from J, the junction contained 12 bases not matched to a gene. The V gene's germline CDR1 is LGHNA and CDR2 YSLEER. This CDR3 is CASSQEGLAGVGGETQYF. For the CDR3, the DNA is TGCGCCAGCAGCCAAGAAGGTCTAGCGGGGGTGGGCGGGGAGACCCAGTACTTC.

The chain employs TRBV21-1 and TRBJ1-2. TRBV21-1 counts as a pseudogene. CDR3 size: 12 residues. In DNA, the CDR3 is TGTGCCCAAGCCGAGGCCAAACGAGGCTACACCTTC. As protein: CAQAEAKRGYTF.